The 2 T cell receptor beta chains below all came from one sample that was sequenced in a study of CD8 T cells in Susac syndrome. Random hexamers were used to reverse transcribe about 0.5 to 1 ug of RNA. A single record per CDR3 protein comes from TCRdb applying MiXCR to the immunoSEQ multiplex PCR reads. The profile covers 130,000 or so distinct CDR3 sequences, with roughly 95% appearing a single time and less than 0.15% taken by the ten largest. Sample: CD4+ T cells from PBMCs. The receptors were gathered from a human donor with Susac syndrome.

The chain's CDR3 is CASSPPASYEQFF. The CDR3 bases are TGTGCCAGCTCACCACCCGCTAGCTATGAGCAGTTCTTC. The chain is built from TRBV18 and TRBJ2-1, with a possible D match to TRBD2 (5 bases). The V end lost 0 bases, the J end lost 8 bases, and 8 bases lay between the germline ends. CDR3 length: 13 amino acids. CDR1 KGHSH and CDR2 LQKENI come from the germline V gene.

The V call is TRBV15, the J call TRBJ1-5, with D unclear. Germline CDR1 reads LNHNV; CDR2 reads YYDKDF (reference sequence). The length of the CDR3 is 13 residues. V was trimmed by 3 bases and J by 6 bases, leaving 9 bases between them. The CDR3 loop is CATSSRLTQPQHF. The DNA of the CDR3 is TGTGCCACCAGCAGCCGCTTAACTCAGCCCCAGCATTTT.